What follows is one TCR beta chain and its context. Antigen: not known. The CDR3 runs to 18 residues. V lost 5 bases and J lost 1; bases outside the gene matches: 14. Per germline, CDR1 SGHNT and CDR2 YENEEA. This sample is part of a study of CD8 T cells in ankylosing spondylitis. Quantitative 5'-RACE with molecular barcodes produced the TCR beta libraries. From the 5' RACE reads, TCRdb called clonotypes with MiXCR, one entry per CDR3 protein. The data show around 280,000 distinct CDR3 sequences, 15% to 25% seen once. Findings of the study overall: In synovial fluid and blood from reactive arthritis, some motif variants were previously reported. Clones linked to disease were reported to show significant enrichment in matched ankylosing spondylitis synovial fluid.

Sequences were obtained from blood, either unsorted or a sorted T cell fraction (not recorded which). This TCR came from a male donor with ankylosing spondylitis or in good health (not recorded which). V and J are TRBV11-3 and TRBJ2-3; 8 bases match TRBD2. CDR3 residues: CASSSLSGGYDGTDTQYF. The CDR3 DNA sequence: TGTGCCAGCAGCAGTCTCAGCGGGGGATATGATGGCACAGATACGCAGTATTTT. Based on the CDR3 plus reference TRBV11-3 and TRBJ2-3, the full variable domain is EAGVVQSPRYKIIEKKQPVAFWCNPISGHNTLYWYLQNLGQGPELLIRYENEEAVDDSQLPKDRFSAERLKGVDSTLKIQPAELGDSAVYLCASSSLSGGYDGTDTQYFGPGTRLTVL.